A single T cell receptor beta chain is shown here with its context. This entry comes from a study of blood T cell repertoires in COVID-19. Across the whole study: Samples taken during acute and convalescent COVID-19 were collected in the United States, Italy and Spain. The cDNA or gDNA used as material had been derived from T cells, B-cell-depleted T cells, or PBMCs.

Germline values: CDR1 MNHEY, CDR2 SVGAGI. Trimming took 7 bases from V and 1 from J; bases not matched to a gene: 5. The CDR3 is 14 amino acids. Clones were read by immunoSEQ multiplex PCR, and TCRdb kept only the in-frame ones, dropping some. Of around 250,000 clones listed, about 82% are singletons. The specimen sequenced was peripheral blood. The chain employs TRBV6-5 and TRBJ2-7; the match to TRBD1 covers 9 bases. The receptor comes from a man older than 75 with acute or convalescent COVID-19. The CDR3 region has the DNA TGTGCCAGCACTTTGGGACAGGGATCCTACGAGCAGTACTTC. Translation: CASTLGQGSYEQYF.